Sequencing of this TCR beta chain was carried out in a study of blood T cells in healthy people across ages. Study background: Template switching captured about one barcoded beta molecule per two T cells.

Broader study findings: Total diversity from one million sequenced T cells was likely underestimated. Significant beta diversity loss was already apparent by age about 42, declining roughly linearly.

The CDR3 covers 14 residues. Germline V gene lookup returns CDR1 GTSNPN and CDR2 SVGIG (reference sequence). Concerning this clonotype: The antigen remains unidentified.

The authors ran a second PCR of roughly 6 to 11 cycles using a sample-barcoded 5' primer and a J-beta primer mix. The template-switch adaptor, which had 12 random nucleotides, put a tag on each cDNA molecule. TCRdb independently ran MiXCR on the 5' RACE reads; one entry per CDR3 protein. Seen here are 800,000 to 1,000,000 distinct CDR3 sequences, around 46% observed once, and the top ten hold roughly 12%. The TCR was taken from a man aged 25 to 45 in good health. The chain has TRBV30 and TRBJ1-2; 10 nucleotides agree with TRBD1. The sample comprised blood. Here the CDR3 reads CAYARDRGNYGYTF. DNA for the CDR3: TGTGCATATGCTCGGGACAGGGGAAACTATGGCTACACCTTC.